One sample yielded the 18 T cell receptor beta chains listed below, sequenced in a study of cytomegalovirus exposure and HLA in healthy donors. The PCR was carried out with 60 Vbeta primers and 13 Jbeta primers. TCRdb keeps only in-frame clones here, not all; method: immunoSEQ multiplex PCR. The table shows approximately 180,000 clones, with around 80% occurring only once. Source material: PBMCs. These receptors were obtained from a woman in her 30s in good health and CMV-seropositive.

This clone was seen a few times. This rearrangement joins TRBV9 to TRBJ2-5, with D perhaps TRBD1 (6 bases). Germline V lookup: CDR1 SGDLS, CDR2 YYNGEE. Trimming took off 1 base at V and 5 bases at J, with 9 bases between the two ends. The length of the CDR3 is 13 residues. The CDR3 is CASSVRGFETQYF. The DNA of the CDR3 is TGTGCCAGCAGCGTAAGGGGGTTTGAGACCCAGTACTTC.

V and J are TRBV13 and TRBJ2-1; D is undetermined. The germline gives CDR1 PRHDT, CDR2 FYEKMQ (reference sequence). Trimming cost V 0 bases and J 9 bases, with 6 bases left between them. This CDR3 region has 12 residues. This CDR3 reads CASSLGYGEQFF. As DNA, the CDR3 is TGTGCCAGCAGCTTAGGCTATGGTGAGCAGTTCTTC.

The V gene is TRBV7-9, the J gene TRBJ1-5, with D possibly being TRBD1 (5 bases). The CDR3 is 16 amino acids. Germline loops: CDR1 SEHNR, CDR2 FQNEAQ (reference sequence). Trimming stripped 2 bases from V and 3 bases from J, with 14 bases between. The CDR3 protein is CASSLYPDRDNQPQHF. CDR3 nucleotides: TGTGCCAGCAGCTTATACCCCGACAGAGACAATCAGCCCCAGCATTTT.

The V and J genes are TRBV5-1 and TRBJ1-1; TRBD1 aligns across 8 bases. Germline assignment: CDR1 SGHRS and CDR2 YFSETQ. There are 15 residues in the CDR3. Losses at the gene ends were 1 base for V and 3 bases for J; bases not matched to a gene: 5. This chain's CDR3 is CASSLRQGADTEAFF. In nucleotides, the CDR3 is TGCGCCAGCAGCTTGAGGCAGGGGGCCGACACTGAAGCTTTCTTT.

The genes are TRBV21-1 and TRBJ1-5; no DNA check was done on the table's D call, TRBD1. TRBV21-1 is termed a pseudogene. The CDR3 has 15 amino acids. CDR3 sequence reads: CASSKFVRGMRPQHF. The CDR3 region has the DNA TGTGCCAGCAGCAAATTTGTGAGGGGGATGAGGCCCCAGCATTTT.

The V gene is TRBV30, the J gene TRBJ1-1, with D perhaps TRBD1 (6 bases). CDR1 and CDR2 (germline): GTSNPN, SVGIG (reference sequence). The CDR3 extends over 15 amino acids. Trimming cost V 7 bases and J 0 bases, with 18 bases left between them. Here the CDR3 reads CASTGGRWVNTEAFF. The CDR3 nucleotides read TGTGCCTCAACGGGGGGGCGTTGGGTGAACACTGAAGCTTTCTTT.

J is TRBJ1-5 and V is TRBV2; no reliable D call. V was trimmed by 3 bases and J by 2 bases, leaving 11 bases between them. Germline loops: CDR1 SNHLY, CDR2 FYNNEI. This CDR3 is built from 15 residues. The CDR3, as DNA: TGTGCCAGCAGTGATCTCCGTTCGGGCAATCAGCCCCAGCATTTT. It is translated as CASSDLRSGNQPQHF. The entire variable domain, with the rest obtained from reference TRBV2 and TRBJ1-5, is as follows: EPEVTQTPSHQVTQMGQEVILRCVPISNHLYFYWYRQILGQKVEFLVSFYNNEISEKSEIFDDQFSVERPDGSNFTLKIRSTKLEDSAMYFCASSDLRSGNQPQHFGDGTRLSIL.

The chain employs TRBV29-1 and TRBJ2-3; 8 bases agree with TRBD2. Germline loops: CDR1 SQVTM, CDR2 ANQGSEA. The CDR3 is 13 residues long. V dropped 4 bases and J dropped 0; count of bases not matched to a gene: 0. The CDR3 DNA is TGCAGCGTTGGGACTAGCAGCACAGATACGCAGTATTTT. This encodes CSVGTSSTDTQYF.

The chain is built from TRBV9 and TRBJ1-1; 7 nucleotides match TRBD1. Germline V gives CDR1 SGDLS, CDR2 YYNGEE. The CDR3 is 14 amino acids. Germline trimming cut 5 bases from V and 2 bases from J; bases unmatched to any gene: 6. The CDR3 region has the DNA TGTGCCAGCAGTAGGGGGCAGATCAACACTGAAGCTTTCTTT. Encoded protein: CASSRGQINTEAFF. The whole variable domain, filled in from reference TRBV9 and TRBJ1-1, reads DSGVTQTPKHLITATGQRVTLRCSPRSGDLSVYWYQQSLDQGLQFLIQYYNGEERAKGNILERFSAQQFPDLHSELNLSSLELGDSALYFCASSRGQINTEAFFGQGTRLTVV.

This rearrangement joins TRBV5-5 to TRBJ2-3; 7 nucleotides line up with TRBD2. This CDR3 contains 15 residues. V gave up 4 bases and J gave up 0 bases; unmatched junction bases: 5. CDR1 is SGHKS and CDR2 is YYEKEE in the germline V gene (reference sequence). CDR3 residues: CASSQWGGSTDTQYF. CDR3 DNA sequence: TGTGCCAGCAGCCAATGGGGGGGGAGCACAGATACGCAGTATTTT.

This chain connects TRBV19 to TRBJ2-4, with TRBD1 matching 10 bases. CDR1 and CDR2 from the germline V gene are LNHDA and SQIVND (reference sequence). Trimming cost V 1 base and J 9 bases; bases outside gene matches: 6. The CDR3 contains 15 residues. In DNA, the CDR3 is TGTGCCAGTAGTATAGGGGGGACAGGGGTTGGCATTCAGTACTTC. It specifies CASSIGGTGVGIQYF.

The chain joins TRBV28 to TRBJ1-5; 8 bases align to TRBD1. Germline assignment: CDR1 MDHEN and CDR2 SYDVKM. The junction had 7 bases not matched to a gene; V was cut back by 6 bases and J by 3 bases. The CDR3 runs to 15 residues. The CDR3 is CASSSGQGNNQPQHF. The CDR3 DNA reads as TGTGCCAGCAGCTCCGGACAGGGTAACAATCAGCCCCAGCATTTT. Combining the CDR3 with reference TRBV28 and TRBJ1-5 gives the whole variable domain DVKVTQSSRYLVKRTGEKVFLECVQDMDHENMFWYRQDPGLGLRLIYFSYDVKMKEKGDIPEGYSVSREKKERFSLILESASTNQTSMYLCASSSGQGNNQPQHFGDGTRLSIL.

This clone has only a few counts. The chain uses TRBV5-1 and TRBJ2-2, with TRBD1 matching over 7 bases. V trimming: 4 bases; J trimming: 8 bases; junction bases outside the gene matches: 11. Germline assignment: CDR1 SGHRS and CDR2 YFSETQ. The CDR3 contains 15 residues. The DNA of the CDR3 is TGCGCCAGCAGCCCGTCGGGACAGTCCTCAGGGGAGCTGTTTTTT. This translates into CASSPSGQSSGELFF. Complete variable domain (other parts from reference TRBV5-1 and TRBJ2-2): KAGVTQTPRYLIKTRGQQVTLSCSPISGHRSVSWYQQTPGQGLQFLFEYFSETQRNKGNFPGRFSGRQFSNSRSEMNVSTLELGDSALYLCASSPSGQSSGELFFGEGSRLTVL.

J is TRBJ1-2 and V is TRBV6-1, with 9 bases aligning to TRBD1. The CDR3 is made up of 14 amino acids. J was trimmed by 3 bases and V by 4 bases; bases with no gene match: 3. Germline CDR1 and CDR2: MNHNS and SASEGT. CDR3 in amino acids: CASSAGQGYYGYTF. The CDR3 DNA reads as TGTGCCAGCAGTGCGGGACAGGGCTACTATGGCTACACCTTC.

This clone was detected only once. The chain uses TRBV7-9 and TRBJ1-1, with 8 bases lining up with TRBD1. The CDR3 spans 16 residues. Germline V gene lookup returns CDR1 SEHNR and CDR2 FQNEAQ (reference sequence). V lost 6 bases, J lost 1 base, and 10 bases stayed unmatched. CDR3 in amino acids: CASRPGIGQGNTEAFF. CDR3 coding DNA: TGTGCCAGCAGGCCCGGGATCGGACAGGGGAACACTGAAGCTTTCTTT.

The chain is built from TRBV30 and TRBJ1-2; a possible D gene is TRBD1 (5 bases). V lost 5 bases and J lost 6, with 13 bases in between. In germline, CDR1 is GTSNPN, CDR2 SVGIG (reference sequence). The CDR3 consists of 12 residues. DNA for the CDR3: TGTGCCTGGGACCCGAAGGGGCATGGCTACACCTTC. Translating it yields CAWDPKGHGYTF.

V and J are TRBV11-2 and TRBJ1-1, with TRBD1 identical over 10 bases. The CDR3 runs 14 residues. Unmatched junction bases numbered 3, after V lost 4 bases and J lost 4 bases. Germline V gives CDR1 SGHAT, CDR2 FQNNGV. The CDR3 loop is CASSWGTGVTEAFF. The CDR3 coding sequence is TGTGCCAGCAGCTGGGGGACAGGGGTCACTGAAGCTTTCTTT.

The CDR3 protein is CASSHPSTGGENEQYF. The DNA for the CDR3 is TGTGCCAGCAGCCATCCCTCGACAGGGGGCGAGAACGAGCAGTACTTC. This chain joins TRBV4-2 and TRBJ2-7; 10 bases map to TRBD1. The CDR3 loop spans 16 amino acids. Trimming cost V 3 bases and J 5 bases; bases outside gene matches: 10. Looked up from germline, CDR1 is LGHNA and CDR2 is YNFKEQ.